This T cell receptor (beta chain) was observed in a study of T-cell memory formation after mild COVID-19 (dated by TCRdb to 2020 to 2023). Regarding the complete study: Most TCR sequence clusters were specific to one of the two donors. Longitudinal TCRalpha and TCRbeta repertoire sequencing tracked T-cell clones expanding and contracting after mild COVID-19 in a couple of donors. Two young, previously healthy adult volunteers made up the cohort, one male and one female.

This clonotype was seen a few times. Its antigen target is currently unknown. Base qualities are not recorded, but no much larger clone differs from it by a single base. The instrument was an Illumina NovaSeq 6000. Using 5'RACE with constant-segment primers, TCRalpha and TCRbeta cDNA libraries were constructed, with sample barcodes and unique molecular identifiers added in the process. RNA was extracted from every sample with Trizol reagent. Library amplification was performed in two PCR steps, and a second sample barcode and Illumina TruSeq adapters were introduced in the second step. Sequencing of the libraries was done on an Illumina NovaSeq, producing 2 x 150 bp paired-end reads. On the authors' methods: Reads were demultiplexed and collapsed into UMI-guided consensus sequences with migec v1.2.7. Using mixcr v2.1.11, the UMI consensuses were aligned to TRA and TRB V and J templates and assembled into clonotypes. Clonotypes were classified as expanded or contracted when called significant by both edgeR and NoisET, with noise models trained on biological replicates. For edgeR calls, a false discovery rate-adjusted p below 0.01 and a log2 fold-change threshold of 1 were applied. PCA with hierarchical clustering of max-normalized trajectories of the 1000 most abundant clonotypes was used as exploratory dynamics analysis. The CD4 or CD8 phenotype of responding clones was assigned using the separately sequenced CD4+ and CD8+ repertoires. TCRdb handled the public reads itself, with Q25 trimming in fastp and clone calling in MiXCR, and kept productive beta chains. Records with the same CDR3 protein are collapsed into one entry carrying the most frequent genes and DNA. TCRdb, not the original authors, processed these V and J calls. This sample is represented by 530,000 or so distinct CDR3 sequences; around 15% of them were singletons. The ten top clones hold 8.1% of the sample.

On the study overall, not on this receptor specifically: Clones that contracted from day 15 to 85 showed balanced CD4/CD8 phenotypes, whereas a second wave of clones that expanded from day 15 to 37 leaned towards CD4+. Contracting CD4+ clones were found mainly in CM and EM memory subsets, while CD8+ clones were enriched in EMRA. Some responding clones were found in pre-infection memory, which suggests that pre-existing cross-reactive memory T cells took part in the SARS-CoV-2 response. The study covered only a couple of mild cases, and larger cohorts including severe cases with pre-infection samples were considered necessary. The second-wave clones that peaked on day 37 were not confirmed to be SARS-CoV-2 specific.

Ficoll-Paque density gradient centrifugation was the method used to isolate PBMCs. The germline V gene (reference sequence) gives CDR1 as LNHNV and CDR2 as YYDKDF. Trimming takes 0 bases from V and 1 base from J, and the germline ends sit 15 bases apart. The CDR3, cysteine through phenylalanine, is 17 amino acids long. Only the CDR3 part of the read is kept: 51 bases, read in frame from the first base. The rearranged segments are TRBV15 and TRBJ1-1, with TRBD1 as a weak D call on 5 bases. This receptor was obtained from an adult woman who had mild COVID-19 (a few samples of this study predate the infection). The sample titles of this study are shuffled in the database, so cell type and time point are left out; the donor was told from shared clones. The sequenced sample was PBMCs or a T cell subset sorted from them (not recorded which). Read as DNA, the sequence is TGTGCCACCAGCAGAGATTGGGGGGGGAGATCGAACACTGAAGCTTTCTTT. Translated, this is CATSRDWGGRSNTEAFF.